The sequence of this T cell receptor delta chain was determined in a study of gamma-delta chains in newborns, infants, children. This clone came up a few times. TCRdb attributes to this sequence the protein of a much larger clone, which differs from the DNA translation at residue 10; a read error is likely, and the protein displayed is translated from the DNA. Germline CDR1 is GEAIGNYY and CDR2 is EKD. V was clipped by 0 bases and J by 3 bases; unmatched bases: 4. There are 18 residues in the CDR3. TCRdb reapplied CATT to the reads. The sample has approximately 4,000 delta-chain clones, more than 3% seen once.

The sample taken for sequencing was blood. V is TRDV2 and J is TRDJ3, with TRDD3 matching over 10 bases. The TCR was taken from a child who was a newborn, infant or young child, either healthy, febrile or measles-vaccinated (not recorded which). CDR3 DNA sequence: TGTGCCTGTGACACCGTTGGGGGATACTTCTGGGACACCCGACAGATGTTTTTC. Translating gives CACDTVGGYFWDTRQMFF.